This T cell receptor (beta chain) was captured by sequencing in a study of T-cell memory formation after mild COVID-19. About the research overall: The TCR clusters were mostly specific to one donor. Findings of the study overall: Some responding clones appeared in pre-infection memory, suggesting cross-reactive memory joined. The study found balanced CD4/CD8 in clones contracting day 15 to 85 and a CD4+ lean in later expanders.

The CDR3 spans 15 residues. CDR1 is MNHNY and CDR2 is SVGAGI in the germline V gene (reference sequence). J gave up 7 bases and V 2 bases, and 8 bases lay outside the gene matches. UMIs and sample barcodes were carried by the TCR alpha and TCR beta cDNA libraries that 5'RACE produced using constant-segment primers. TCRdb re-called the 5' RACE reads with MiXCR, one entry per CDR3 protein. The table includes roughly 580,000 distinct CDR3 sequences, about a sixth detected once. This clonotype has only a few counts. What it binds is not known. This sequence originates from an adult woman who had mild COVID-19 (a few samples of this study predate the infection). Cell type and time point are not known. The J gene is TRBJ2-7, the V gene TRBV6-6, with 10 positions matching TRBD2. Sequencing was performed on PBMCs or a T cell subset sorted from them (not recorded which). The CDR3 region has the DNA TGTGCCAGCAGTTACCTAGCGGGGGTAGCTTCGGAGCAGTACTTC. It encodes CASSYLAGVASEQYF.